This TCR beta chain was observed in a study of T cells after yellow fever vaccination. General study points: The booster saw the reappearance of most primary-vaccination clones (approximately 97% CD4, about 88% CD8). A minor fraction of clonotypes spanned both CD4 and CD8 compartments.

As concerns this clonotype: The antigen remains unidentified. One end of the junction fails to match germline, which may point to a read error.

One entry per CDR3 protein, called by TCRdb with MiXCR from the 5' RACE reads. The table includes about 300,000 distinct CDR3 sequences, around 8.6% detected once. This CDR3 spans 16 amino acids. The germline CDR1 and CDR2 sequences are SGDLS and YYNGEE. Sequenced here: CD4+ T cells sorted from PBMCs, sampled 5 days after the yellow fever booster vaccination. The sequence was collected from a man aged 18 to 29 who received the YFV17D yellow fever vaccine. The chain combines TRBV9 with TRBJ2-5; D is uncertain. DNA of the CDR3: TGTACCAGCAGCGCCATGGGCAGGCTGAACCAAGAGACCCAGTACTTC. This translates into CTSSAMGRLNQETQYF.